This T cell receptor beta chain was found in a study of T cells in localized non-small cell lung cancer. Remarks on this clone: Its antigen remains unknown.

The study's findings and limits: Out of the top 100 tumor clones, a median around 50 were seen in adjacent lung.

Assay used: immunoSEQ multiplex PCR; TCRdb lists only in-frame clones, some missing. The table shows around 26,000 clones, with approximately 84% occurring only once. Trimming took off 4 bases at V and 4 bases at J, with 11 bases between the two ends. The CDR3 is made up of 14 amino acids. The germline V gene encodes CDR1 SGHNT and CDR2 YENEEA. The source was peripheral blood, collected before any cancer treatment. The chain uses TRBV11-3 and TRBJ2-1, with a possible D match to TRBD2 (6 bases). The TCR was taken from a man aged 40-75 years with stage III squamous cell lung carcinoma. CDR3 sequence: CASSSGRQYNEQFF. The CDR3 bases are TGTGCCAGCAGCTCCGGGAGACAGTACAATGAGCAGTTCTTC.